The sequence of this TCR beta chain was determined in a study of cytomegalovirus exposure and HLA in healthy donors. The PCR contained 60 Vbeta and 13 Jbeta primers. The protocol was immunoSEQ multiplex PCR, while the TCRdb copy is restricted to in-frame clones and leaves out a portion. Among 120,000 to 150,000 clones listed, about 66% were seen once. The CDR3 runs 16 residues. Per germline, CDR1 SGHRS and CDR2 YFSETQ. V dropped 0 bases and J dropped 1; count of bases not matched to a gene: 1. Sequenced sample: PBMCs. J is TRBJ2-3 and V is TRBV5-1; 11 nucleotides line up with TRBD2. The origin of this receptor is a male donor in good health and CMV-seronegative. CDR3 sequence: CASSLALAGGTDTQYF. CDR3 DNA: TGCGCCAGCAGCTTGGCACTAGCGGGGGGCACAGATACGCAGTATTTT.